The 18 T cell receptor beta chains presented below share a single source sample, sequenced in a study of T cells in tuberculosis. This table comes from immunoSEQ multiplex PCR, and its TCRdb copy is limited to in-frame clones, with some not included. Here the sample spans about 34,000 clones, 95% to 97% being singletons. The sequencing sample was made of PBMCs. All receptors come from a donor between 5 and 29 years old with latent tuberculosis or without tuberculosis infection.

The chain is built from TRBV11-2 and TRBJ2-7; perhaps TRBD1 as D (5 bases). Germline CDR1 SGHAT, CDR2 FQNNGV. The CDR3 spans 14 residues. V was cut by 1 base and J by 3 bases, with 10 bases left in between. CDR3 amino acids: CASSLVGRNYEQYF. DNA of the CDR3: TGTGCCAGCAGCTTAGTGGGGCGGAACTACGAGCAGTACTTC.

This clone is medium-sized within its sample. This chain joins TRBV5-1 and TRBJ1-1; D is unresolved. The germline CDR1 and CDR2 sequences are SGHRS and YFSETQ. This CDR3 spans 15 amino acids. V was pared by 0 bases and J by 1 base, with 10 bases between. CDR3 in amino acids: CASSLEQITNTEAFF. CDR3 nucleotide sequence: TGCGCCAGCAGCTTGGAACAGATTACGAACACTGAAGCTTTCTTT.

The rearrangement uses TRBV18 and TRBJ2-1, with 7 bases fitting TRBD1. The germline gives CDR1 KGHSH, CDR2 LQKENI. The length of the CDR3 is 15 residues. V dropped 5 bases and J dropped 0; count of bases not matched to a gene: 4. CDR3 in DNA: TGTGCCAGCTCAACCGGGACAGACTCCTACAATGAGCAGTTCTTC. This codes for CASSTGTDSYNEQFF.

This chain uses TRBV9 with TRBJ2-1, with D unresolved. CDR1 and CDR2 from the germline V gene are SGDLS and YYNGEE. The V and J ends lost 0 bases and 0 bases respectively, with 13 bases between them. CDR3 length: 17 residues. The CDR3 loop is CASSVEIYPSSYNEQFF. The CDR3 coding sequence is TGTGCCAGCAGCGTAGAAATATACCCCAGCTCCTACAATGAGCAGTTCTTC.

The chain couples TRBV7-2 to TRBJ2-5; TRBD2 might be the D (6 bases). The CDR3 has 15 amino acids. The V gene lost 4 bases and the J gene lost 5 bases, with 17 bases spanning the gap. Per the germline V gene, CDR1 is SGHTA and CDR2 is FQGNSA. The CDR3 spells CASSSQEGPKETQYF. The CDR3 DNA sequence: TGTGCCAGCAGCTCCCAGGAGGGACCGAAGGAGACCCAGTACTTC.

This clone was counted a few times. The CDR3 DNA reads TGTGCCAGCAGTTTGTCACCGGGACAGGGCACCGGGGAGCTGTTTTTT. Translation gives CASSLSPGQGTGELFF. The genes are TRBV6-5 and TRBJ2-2; 9 bases are shared with TRBD1. CDR1 MNHEY and CDR2 SVGAGI come from the germline V gene. After removal of 4 bases from V and 4 bases from J, the junction contained 7 bases not matched to a gene. This CDR3 region has 16 residues.

CDR3 sequence reads: CASTQGGTGYQPQHF. CDR3 in DNA: TGTGCCAGCACACAGGGGGGGACAGGCTATCAGCCCCAGCATTTT. The rearrangement joins TRBV2 to TRBJ1-5, with 8 bases that match TRBD1. The CDR3 has 15 residues. The ends lost 7 bases at V and 5 bases at J; junction bases unmatched: 10. The germline CDR1 and CDR2 sequences are SNHLY and FYNNEI.

The chain recombines TRBV2 with TRBJ1-2; the D gene is possibly TRBD1 (5 bases). With 1 base removed from V and 3 bases from J, the gap between germline ends came to 6 bases. CDR1 and CDR2 (germline): SNHLY, FYNNEI. CDR3 size: 13 residues. The CDR3 reads CASSEGGDYGYTF. In nucleotides, the CDR3 is TGTGCCAGCAGTGAAGGGGGCGACTATGGCTACACCTTC.

The chain uses TRBV27 and TRBJ2-1; TRBD2 matches 7 bases. The CDR3 is 17 amino acids. V trimming: 5 bases; J trimming: 0 bases; junction bases outside the gene matches: 10. Germline-derived CDR1 and CDR2 are MNHEY and SMNVEV (reference sequence). This CDR3 is CASSLRSGLNSYNEQFF. In DNA form, the CDR3 reads TGTGCCAGCAGTCTTCGATCGGGACTAAACTCCTACAATGAGCAGTTCTTC.

A remark on this clone: Other nucleotide sequences from this sample produce the same CDR3. The chain carries TRBV2 and TRBJ2-7; 7 bases match TRBD1. Germline V lookup: CDR1 SNHLY, CDR2 FYNNEI. V lost 4 bases, J lost 7 bases, and 7 bases stayed unmatched. The CDR3 consists of 13 residues. CDR3 amino acids: CASSGDRAGEQYF. The CDR3 DNA is TGTGCCAGCAGTGGCGACAGGGCCGGAGAGCAGTACTTC.

The chain uses TRBV5-4 and TRBJ2-3, with TRBD1 matching 7 bases. Germline-derived CDR1 and CDR2 are SGHNT and YYREEE (reference sequence). The CDR3 consists of 13 residues. The junction had 3 bases not matched to a gene; V was cut back by 0 bases and J by 8 bases. CDR3 residues: CASSLEGQRTQYF. CDR3 nucleotides: TGTGCCAGCAGCTTGGAGGGACAGCGTACGCAGTATTTT.

This rearrangement joins TRBV5-6 to TRBJ2-1; 11 positions agree with TRBD1. Germline V gene sequence: CDR1 SGHDT, CDR2 YYEEEE. This CDR3 region has 15 residues. J gave up 8 bases and V 6 bases, and 10 bases lay outside the gene matches. CDR3 nucleotides: TGTGCCAGCACAGACGGACAGGGGGCGTTCGATGAGCAGTTCTTC. Amino acids: CASTDGQGAFDEQFF.

V is TRBV4-1 and J is TRBJ2-1, with a weak D call TRBD1 (5 bases). This CDR3 spans 17 amino acids. Deletions cut 0 bases from V and 3 bases from J, with 15 bases between. Germline V gives CDR1 MGHRA, CDR2 YSYEKL. The CDR3 DNA reads as TGCGCCAGCAGCCAAGAAGGCAGGGCCGGCGGCTACAATGAGCAGTTCTTC. Translating it yields CASSQEGRAGGYNEQFF.

The genes are TRBV4-1 and TRBJ1-4; 7 positions agree with TRBD1. The CDR3 has 15 residues. From germline, CDR1 is MGHRA and CDR2 YSYEKL. V dropped 4 bases and J dropped 2; count of bases not matched to a gene: 4. This CDR3 reads CASSLDRVTNEKLFF. The CDR3 DNA is TGCGCCAGCAGCCTCGACAGGGTGACTAATGAAAAACTGTTTTTT.

The chain couples TRBV11-2 to TRBJ1-5, with D possibly being TRBD1 (5 bases). The germline V gene has CDR1 SGHAT and CDR2 FQNNGV. Trimming removed 2 bases from V and 7 bases from J, with 12 bases in between. CDR3 length: 14 residues. CDR3 bases: TGTGCCAGCAGCTTAAATCGGGGGGTCCAGCCCCAGCATTTT. This translates into CASSLNRGVQPQHF.

The J gene is TRBJ2-6, the V gene TRBV7-2, with D unresolved. There are 15 residues in the CDR3. Trimming removed 3 bases at V and 1 base at J, with 7 bases between. The germline CDR1 and CDR2 sequences are SGHTA and FQGNSA. CDR3 amino acids: CASSLTPSGANVLTF. The CDR3 nucleotides are TGTGCCAGCAGCTTGACACCGTCTGGGGCCAACGTCCTGACTTTC.

The gene calls are TRBV27 and TRBJ1-5; a possible D gene is TRBD1 (5 bases). CDR1 MNHEY and CDR2 SMNVEV come from the germline V gene (reference sequence). V was cut by 5 bases and J by 2 bases, with 10 bases left in between. This CDR3 contains 14 residues. The CDR3 loop is CASSQGMGNQPQHF. The CDR3 DNA reads as TGTGCCAGCAGTCAGGGCATGGGCAATCAGCCCCAGCATTTT.

V and J are TRBV19 and TRBJ2-1, with D maybe TRBD2 (5 bases). This CDR3 is built from 15 residues. Germline CDR1 and CDR2: LNHDA and SQIVND (reference sequence). The germline V and J ends were trimmed by 2 bases and 2 bases, with 10 bases remaining between them. CDR3: CASSITGSPYNEQFF. The CDR3 nucleotides read TGTGCCAGTAGTATAACGGGAAGTCCCTACAATGAGCAGTTCTTC.